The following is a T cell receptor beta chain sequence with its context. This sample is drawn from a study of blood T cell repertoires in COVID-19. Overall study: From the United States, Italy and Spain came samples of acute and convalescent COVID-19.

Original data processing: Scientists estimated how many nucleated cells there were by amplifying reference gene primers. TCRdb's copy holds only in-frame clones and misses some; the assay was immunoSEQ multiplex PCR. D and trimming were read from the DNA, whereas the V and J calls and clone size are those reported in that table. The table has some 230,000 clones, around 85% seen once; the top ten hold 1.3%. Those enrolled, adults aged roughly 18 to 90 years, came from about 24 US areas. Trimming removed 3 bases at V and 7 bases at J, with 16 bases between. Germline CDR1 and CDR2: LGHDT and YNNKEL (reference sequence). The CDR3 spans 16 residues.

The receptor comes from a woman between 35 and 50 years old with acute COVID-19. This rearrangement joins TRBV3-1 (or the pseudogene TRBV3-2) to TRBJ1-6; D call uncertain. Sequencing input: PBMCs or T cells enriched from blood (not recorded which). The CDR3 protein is CASSHGSSGSNSPLHF. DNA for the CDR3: TGTGCCAGCAGCCACGGGTCATCGGGGAGCAATTCACCCCTCCACTTT.